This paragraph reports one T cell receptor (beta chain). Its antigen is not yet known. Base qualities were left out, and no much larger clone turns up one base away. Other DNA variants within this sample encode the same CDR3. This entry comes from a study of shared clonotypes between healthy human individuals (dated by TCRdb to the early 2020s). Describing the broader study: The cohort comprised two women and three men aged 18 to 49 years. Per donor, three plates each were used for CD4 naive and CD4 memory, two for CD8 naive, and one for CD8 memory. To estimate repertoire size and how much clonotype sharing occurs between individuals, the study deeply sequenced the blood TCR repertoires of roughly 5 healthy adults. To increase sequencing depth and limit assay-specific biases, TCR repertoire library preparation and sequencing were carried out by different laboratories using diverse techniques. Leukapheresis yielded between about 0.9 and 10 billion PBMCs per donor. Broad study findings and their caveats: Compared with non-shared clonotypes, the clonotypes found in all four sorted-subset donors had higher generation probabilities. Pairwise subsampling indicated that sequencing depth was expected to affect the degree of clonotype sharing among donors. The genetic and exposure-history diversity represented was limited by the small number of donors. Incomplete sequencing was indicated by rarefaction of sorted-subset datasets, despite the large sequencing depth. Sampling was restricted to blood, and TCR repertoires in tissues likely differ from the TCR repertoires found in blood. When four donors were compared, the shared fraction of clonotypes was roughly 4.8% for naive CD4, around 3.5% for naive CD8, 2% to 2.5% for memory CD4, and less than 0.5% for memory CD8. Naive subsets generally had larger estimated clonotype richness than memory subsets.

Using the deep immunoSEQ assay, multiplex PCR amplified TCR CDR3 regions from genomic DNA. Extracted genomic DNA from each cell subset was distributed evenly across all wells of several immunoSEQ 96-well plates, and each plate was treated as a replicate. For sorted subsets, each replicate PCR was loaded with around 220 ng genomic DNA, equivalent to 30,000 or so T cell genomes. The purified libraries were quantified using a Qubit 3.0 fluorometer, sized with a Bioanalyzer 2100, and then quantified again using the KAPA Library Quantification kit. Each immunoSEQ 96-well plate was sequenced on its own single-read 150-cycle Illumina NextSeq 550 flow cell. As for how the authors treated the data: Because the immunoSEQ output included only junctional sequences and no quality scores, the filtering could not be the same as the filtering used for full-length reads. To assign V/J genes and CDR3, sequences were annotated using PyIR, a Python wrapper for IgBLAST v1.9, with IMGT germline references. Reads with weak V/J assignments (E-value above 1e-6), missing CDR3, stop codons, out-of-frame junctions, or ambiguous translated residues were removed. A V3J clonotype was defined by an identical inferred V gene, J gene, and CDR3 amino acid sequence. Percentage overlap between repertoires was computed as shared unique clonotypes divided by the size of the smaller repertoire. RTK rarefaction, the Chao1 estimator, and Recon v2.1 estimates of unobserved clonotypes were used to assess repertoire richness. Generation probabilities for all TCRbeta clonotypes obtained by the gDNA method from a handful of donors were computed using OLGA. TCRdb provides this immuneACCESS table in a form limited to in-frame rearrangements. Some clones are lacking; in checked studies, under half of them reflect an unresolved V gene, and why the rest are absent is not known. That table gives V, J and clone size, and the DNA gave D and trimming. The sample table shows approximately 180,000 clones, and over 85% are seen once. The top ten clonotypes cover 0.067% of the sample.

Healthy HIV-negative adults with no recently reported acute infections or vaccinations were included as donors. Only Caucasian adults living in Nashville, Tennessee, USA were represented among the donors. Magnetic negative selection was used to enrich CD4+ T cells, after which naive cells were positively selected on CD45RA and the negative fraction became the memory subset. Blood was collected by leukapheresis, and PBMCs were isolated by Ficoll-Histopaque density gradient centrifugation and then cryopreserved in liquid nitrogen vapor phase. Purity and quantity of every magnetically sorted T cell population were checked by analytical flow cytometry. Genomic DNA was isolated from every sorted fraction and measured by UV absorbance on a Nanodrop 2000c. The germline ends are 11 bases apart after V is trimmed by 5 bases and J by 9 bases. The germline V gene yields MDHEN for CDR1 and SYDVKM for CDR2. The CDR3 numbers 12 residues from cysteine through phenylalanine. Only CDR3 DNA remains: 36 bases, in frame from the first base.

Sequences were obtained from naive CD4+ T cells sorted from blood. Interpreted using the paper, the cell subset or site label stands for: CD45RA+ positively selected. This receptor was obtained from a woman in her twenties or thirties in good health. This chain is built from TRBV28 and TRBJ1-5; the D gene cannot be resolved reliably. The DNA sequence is TGTGCCAGCAGTCCACGAACGAGGCCCCAGCATTTT. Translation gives CASSPRTRPQHF.